These 31 T cell receptor beta chains share one sample of origin, sequenced in a study of cytomegalovirus exposure and HLA in healthy donors. 13 Jbeta primers and 60 Vbeta primers were used for the PCR. The method was immunoSEQ multiplex PCR; TCRdb's version includes in-frame clones alone and lacks a portion of them. The sample has under 150,000 clones, 75% to 90% seen once. Specimen: PBMCs. The receptor set was obtained from a woman between 35 and 50 years old in good health and CMV-seropositive.

This clone was counted a single time. The chain employs TRBV4-1 and TRBJ1-6, with 9 bases aligning to TRBD1. The V and J ends lost 4 bases and 10 bases, in that order; junction bases with no gene match: 14. Looked up from germline, CDR1 is MGHRA and CDR2 is YSYEKL. The CDR3 loop spans 17 amino acids. CDR3 amino acids: CASSREQSGQGFSPLHF. In nucleotides, the CDR3 is TGCGCCAGCAGCCGAGAGCAATCGGGACAGGGTTTCTCACCCCTCCACTTT.

The chain uses TRBV28 and TRBJ1-1, with unresolved D. Trimming removed 5 bases from V and 5 bases from J, with 12 bases in between. The CDR3 contains 13 residues. From germline, CDR1 is MDHEN and CDR2 SYDVKM. This CDR3 is CASSEAGRTEAFF. The CDR3 nucleotides read TGTGCCAGCAGTGAGGCGGGTAGGACTGAAGCTTTCTTT.

This clone was seen only once. The rearrangement links TRBV6-1 to TRBJ2-7; TRBD2 agrees at 8 bases. Losses at the gene ends were 2 bases for V and 2 bases for J; bases not matched to a gene: 2. The CDR3 has 14 residues. The germline CDR1 and CDR2 sequences are MNHNS and SASEGT. This CDR3 reads CASSETGGPYEQYF. CDR3 nucleotide sequence: TGTGCCAGCAGTGAAACGGGGGGGCCCTACGAGCAGTACTTC.

V usage is TRBV4-3 and J usage is TRBJ2-1, with 7 bases lining up with TRBD1. The V segment lost 3 bases and the J segment 5 bases; nucleotides outside the gene matches: 10. CDR3 length: 16 residues. Germline CDR1 and CDR2: LGHNA and YSLEER. This CDR3 is CASSHTRDSPHNEQFF. CDR3 in DNA: TGCGCCAGCAGCCACACCCGGGACAGCCCACACAATGAGCAGTTCTTC.

The chain combines TRBV28 with TRBJ2-3; TRBD2 aligns across 8 bases. The germline V gene encodes CDR1 MDHEN and CDR2 SYDVKM. V was clipped by 6 bases and J by 0 bases; unmatched bases: 5. The CDR3 spans 15 residues. Written as DNA, the CDR3 is TGTGCCAGCAGCGGGGGGGCGCCTAGCACAGATACGCAGTATTTT. Protein sequence: CASSGGAPSTDTQYF.

J is TRBJ1-4 and V is TRBV6-6; D gene unclear. CDR1 is MNHNY, CDR2 SVGAGI, per germline (reference sequence). Trimming shortened V by 6 bases and J by 4 bases, and 9 bases separated the two germline ends. The CDR3 is 13 residues long. The CDR3 reads CASSRRGNEKLFF. In DNA, the CDR3 is TGTGCCAGCAGCCGGCGGGGTAATGAAAAACTGTTTTTT.

V is TRBV11-2 and J is TRBJ2-5; 7 nucleotides align to TRBD2. This CDR3 has 14 amino acids. Trimming removed 1 base from V and 1 base from J; junction bases left unmatched: 0. Germline-derived CDR1 and CDR2 are SGHAT and FQNNGV. The CDR3 sequence is CASSLGLAQETQYF. DNA for the CDR3: TGTGCCAGCAGCTTAGGACTAGCCCAAGAGACCCAGTACTTC. Supplemented by reference TRBV11-2 and TRBJ2-5, the full variable domain reads EAGVAQSPRYKIIEKRQSVAFWCNPISGHATLYWYQQILGQGPKLLIQFQNNGVVDDSQLPKDRFSAERLKGVDSTLKIQPAKLEDSAVYLCASSLGLAQETQYFGPGTRLLVL.

The genes are TRBV5-1 and TRBJ2-2; a weak D match, TRBD1 (6 bases). The CDR3 loop spans 14 amino acids. Trimming took off 4 bases at V and 1 base at J, with 8 bases between the two ends. The germline gives CDR1 SGHRS, CDR2 YFSETQ. CDR3: CASSLDRNTGELFF. The DNA for the CDR3 is TGCGCCAGCAGCCTGGACAGGAACACCGGGGAGCTGTTTTTT.

The gene calls are TRBV9 and TRBJ2-3; D gene unclear. The V end was cut by 4 bases, the J end by 2 bases, with 8 bases between. The CDR3 runs 13 residues. Germline V gives CDR1 SGDLS, CDR2 YYNGEE. The CDR3: CASSPTSTDTQYF. CDR3 DNA: TGTGCCAGCAGCCCCACATCCACAGATACGCAGTATTTT.

J is TRBJ2-4 and V is TRBV5-1; TRBD1 matches 10 bases. The CDR3 contains 17 residues. Germline V gene sequence: CDR1 SGHRS, CDR2 YFSETQ. V trimming: 3 bases; J trimming: 4 bases; junction bases outside the gene matches: 10. The CDR3 loop reads CASSWASPGQGKNIQYF. For the CDR3, the DNA is TGCGCCAGCAGCTGGGCCTCCCCGGGACAGGGGAAAAACATTCAGTACTTC.

The chain combines TRBV10-2 with TRBJ1-1; 10 nucleotides line up with TRBD1. V shed 2 bases and J 4 bases; nucleotides not matched to a gene: 7. Germline V lookup: CDR1 WSHSY, CDR2 SAAADI. This CDR3 has 16 residues. The CDR3 here is CASSEIGQGGLTEAFF. As DNA, the CDR3 is TGCGCCAGCAGTGAGATAGGACAGGGGGGACTCACTGAAGCTTTCTTT.

The chain links TRBV6-6 to TRBJ2-2; 8 bases align to TRBD1. The CDR3 extends over 15 amino acids. Germline values: CDR1 MNHNY, CDR2 SVGAGI (reference sequence). V shed 9 bases and J 3 bases; nucleotides not matched to a gene: 9. CDR3 in DNA: TGTGCCAGTACCGGGACAGGCTTTGACACCGGGGAGCTGTTTTTT. Protein product: CASTGTGFDTGELFF.

J is TRBJ2-3 and V is TRBV9; 14 positions agree with TRBD2. CDR3 length equals 17 residues. With V trimmed by 2 bases and J by 4 bases, 6 bases remained unmatched. CDR1 SGDLS and CDR2 YYNGEE come from the germline V gene. This chain's CDR3 is CASSVPGLAGESDTQYF. DNA for the CDR3: TGTGCCAGCAGCGTCCCGGGACTAGCGGGGGAATCAGATACGCAGTATTTT.

The CDR3 loop is CAWSSDRGTGQPQHF. The CDR3 coding sequence is TGTGCCTGGAGTTCCGACAGGGGGACTGGACAGCCCCAGCATTTT. This chain connects TRBV30 to TRBJ1-5, with 9 nucleotides matching TRBD1. CDR3 length: 15 residues. Germline trimming cut 2 bases from V and 7 bases from J; bases unmatched to any gene: 9. Germline assignment: CDR1 GTSNPN and CDR2 SVGIG (reference sequence).

This clone was seen more than once but under ten times. The gene calls are TRBV28 and TRBJ2-7; tentative D call: TRBD2 (5 bases). The germline gives CDR1 MDHEN, CDR2 SYDVKM. Trimming cost V 2 bases and J 2 bases, with 13 bases left between them. This CDR3 has 15 residues. The CDR3 here is CASSLEGLTPYEQYF. The CDR3 nucleotides are TGTGCCAGCAGTTTAGAGGGATTAACCCCCTACGAGCAGTACTTC.

The V and J genes are TRBV7-6 and TRBJ1-4, with 8 nucleotides matching TRBD1. The CDR3 extends over 15 amino acids. Germline trimming cut 5 bases from V and 3 bases from J; bases unmatched to any gene: 5. CDR1 and CDR2 (germline): SGHVS, FNYEAQ. CDR3 in amino acids: CASSPRTGPNEKLFF. Written as DNA, the CDR3 is TGTGCCAGCAGCCCTCGGACAGGGCCTAATGAAAAACTGTTTTTT.

The V gene is TRBV2, the J gene TRBJ2-1, with 8 bases that match TRBD1. V lost 2 bases to trimming and J lost 6 bases; unmatched junction nucleotides: 9. The CDR3 is 16 amino acids. Per germline, CDR1 SNHLY and CDR2 FYNNEI. The CDR3 is CASSEYVDRVVNEQFF. The CDR3 coding sequence is TGTGCCAGCAGTGAATATGTGGACAGGGTCGTCAATGAGCAGTTCTTC.

The chain couples TRBV6-5 to TRBJ1-2; 7 nucleotides line up with TRBD1. Germline V lookup: CDR1 MNHEY, CDR2 SVGAGI. The CDR3 consists of 15 residues. Trimming took 0 bases from V and 5 from J; bases not matched to a gene: 6. CDR3 amino acids: CASSYSEGAIYGYTF. The CDR3 nucleotides read TGTGCCAGCAGTTACTCAGAGGGGGCAATTTATGGCTACACCTTC.

The rearrangement links TRBV5-1 to TRBJ2-5; 8 bases map to TRBD1. Germline trimming cut 3 bases from V and 4 bases from J; bases unmatched to any gene: 5. The CDR3 is made up of 14 amino acids. The germline CDR1 and CDR2 sequences are SGHRS and YFSETQ. The CDR3 sequence: CASSSGQGLETQYF. CDR3 nucleotides: TGCGCCAGCAGCTCAGGACAGGGCCTAGAGACCCAGTACTTC. Supplemented by reference TRBV5-1 and TRBJ2-5, the full variable domain reads KAGVTQTPRYLIKTRGQQVTLSCSPISGHRSVSWYQQTPGQGLQFLFEYFSETQRNKGNFPGRFSGRQFSNSRSEMNVSTLELGDSALYLCASSSGQGLETQYFGPGTRLLVL.

The V and J genes are TRBV11-3 and TRBJ2-1, with TRBD2 matching 11 bases. The trim removed 4 bases at V and 5 bases at J, leaving 16 bases unmatched. This CDR3 spans 19 amino acids. Germline lookup yields CDR1 SGHNT and CDR2 YENEEA. CDR3 sequence: CASSSTKSITLAGDNEQFF. CDR3 sequence (DNA): TGTGCCAGCAGCTCCACCAAATCGATCACACTAGCGGGGGACAATGAGCAGTTCTTC.

V and J are TRBV6-1 and TRBJ1-3; no clear D. Germline V gives CDR1 MNHNS, CDR2 SASEGT. This CDR3 has 13 amino acids. V lost 8 bases and J 3 bases, leaving 11 bases between the germline ends. Here the CDR3 reads CASCPQVGNTIYF. DNA for the CDR3: TGTGCCAGCTGCCCGCAGGTTGGAAACACCATATATTTT.

This clone was recorded once. This chain uses TRBV15 with TRBJ2-2, with D possibly TRBD1 on 6 matching bases. Germline values: CDR1 LNHNV, CDR2 YYDKDF (reference sequence). The CDR3 extends over 15 amino acids. V lost 2 bases and J 6 bases, leaving 13 bases between the germline ends. The CDR3 nucleotides read TGTGCCACCAGCAGACCCACAGAGGGGGCCGGGGAGCTGTTTTTT. Its protein product is CATSRPTEGAGELFF. The full variable domain, in which reference TRBV15 and TRBJ2-2 provide the parts outside the CDR3, is DAMVIQNPRYQVTQFGKPVTLSCSQTLNHNVMYWYQQKSSQAPKLLFHYYDKDFNNEADTPDNFQSRRPNTSFCFLDIRSPGLGDTAMYLCATSRPTEGAGELFFGEGSRLTVL.

V gene TRBV7-9 combines with J gene TRBJ2-1; D unresolved. CDR1 SEHNR and CDR2 FQNEAQ come from the germline V gene (reference sequence). The CDR3 is 16 residues long. Trimming left V 6 bases short and J 14 bases short, with 29 bases between. The CDR3 DNA sequence: TGTGCCAGCAGTCCCAGTTCTCTAGTTTTATTGGATTCGGAGTTCTTC. Amino acid sequence: CASSPSSLVLLDSEFF.

J is TRBJ2-7 and V is TRBV28; 16 nucleotides match TRBD2. J lost 1 base, V lost 4 bases, and 7 bases had no gene match. The CDR3 has 18 residues. Germline lookup yields CDR1 MDHEN and CDR2 SYDVKM. This CDR3 is CASSSPGTSGRESYEQYF. DNA of the CDR3: TGTGCCAGCAGTTCCCCAGGGACTAGCGGGAGGGAGTCCTACGAGCAGTACTTC.

This clone occurred once. This chain links TRBV15 with TRBJ2-5, with D possibly matching TRBD1 (5 bases). CDR3 length: 14 amino acids. Germline V gene lookup returns CDR1 LNHNV and CDR2 YYDKDF (reference sequence). V dropped 5 bases and J dropped 5 bases, with 15 bases sitting between them. Written as DNA, the CDR3 is TGTGCCACCAGCTTCAGGGTCCAGGAGGAGACCCAGTACTTC. Translated: CATSFRVQEETQYF. The full variable domain, its missing parts supplied by reference TRBV15 and TRBJ2-5, is DAMVIQNPRYQVTQFGKPVTLSCSQTLNHNVMYWYQQKSSQAPKLLFHYYDKDFNNEADTPDNFQSRRPNTSFCFLDIRSPGLGDTAMYLCATSFRVQEETQYFGPGTRLLVL.

This clone was counted a few times. This chain uses TRBV6-5 with TRBJ2-1; 7 positions match TRBD1. In germline, CDR1 is MNHEY, CDR2 SVGAGI. Trimming took 4 bases from V and 3 from J; bases not matched to a gene: 6. This CDR3 has 15 residues. CDR3 residues: CASSFTGEFYNEQFF. Written as DNA, the CDR3 is TGTGCCAGCAGTTTCACAGGGGAATTCTACAATGAGCAGTTCTTC.

V is TRBV30 and J is TRBJ1-2; D might be TRBD1 (5 bases). There are 13 residues in the CDR3. V lost 2 bases to trimming and J lost 0 bases, with 7 bases between them. Germline V gene sequence: CDR1 GTSNPN, CDR2 SVGIG (reference sequence). CDR3 nucleotides: TGTGCCTGGAGTTACAGGTCTAACTATGGCTACACCTTC. Amino acids: CAWSYRSNYGYTF.

This clone was observed once. The gene calls are TRBV5-1 and TRBJ1-1; D not resolved. This CDR3 spans 16 amino acids. Germline V lookup: CDR1 SGHRS, CDR2 YFSETQ. Deletions cut 0 bases from V and 1 base from J, with 13 bases between. The CDR3 loop is CASSLAAVAANTEAFF. The CDR3 DNA reads TGCGCCAGCAGCTTGGCGGCGGTTGCAGCGAACACTGAAGCTTTCTTT.

The chain combines TRBV25-1 with TRBJ1-3; no clear D. The CDR3 is 14 residues long. Germline-derived CDR1 and CDR2 are MGHDK and SYGVNS. The germline V and J ends were trimmed by 6 bases and 2 bases, with 11 bases remaining between them. The DNA for the CDR3 is TGTGCCAGCAGAAGCGTGACTACTGGAAACACCATATATTTT. Residues: CASRSVTTGNTIYF.

The V call is TRBV6-5, the J call TRBJ2-4; 10 bases are a match to TRBD2. Germline V gives CDR1 MNHEY, CDR2 SVGAGI. The CDR3 covers 15 residues. The V and J ends lost 0 bases and 7 bases, in that order; junction bases with no gene match: 3. The CDR3 bases are TGTGCCAGCAGTTACTCCCTAGCGGGAGTGAACATTCAGTACTTC. Residues: CASSYSLAGVNIQYF.

V usage is TRBV7-6 and J usage is TRBJ2-7; the match to TRBD1 covers 7 bases. The CDR3 has 14 amino acids. The germline V gene encodes CDR1 SGHVS and CDR2 FNYEAQ. The V and J ends lost 6 bases and 5 bases, in that order; junction bases with no gene match: 10. The DNA for the CDR3 is TGTGCCAGCAGGCCTTGGGACAGTCTGGACGAGCAGTACTTC. Translation: CASRPWDSLDEQYF.